These T cell receptor beta chains were read from a single sample in a study of shared clonotypes between healthy human individuals. Assay: immunoSEQ multiplex PCR; the TCRdb copy retains only in-frame clones and omits some. This table holds about 460,000 clones, 60% to 80% found once. The specimen was PBMCs. Receptor source: a woman between 40 and 55 years old in good health. Some clones in this sample may be carry-over from other donors' samples. Both conserved end residues are part of each CDR3. Size tells how often a clone was seen (once, few, many) or the class of an expanded clone, and some rows leave it out.

cdr3_aa | j_call | clone_size | v_call
CASSRGTGGFQPQHF | TRBJ1-5 | few | TRBV11-2
CASSLDRSESGELFF | TRBJ2-2 | once | TRBV5-1
CASSLRDRGTYGYTF | TRBJ1-2 | - | TRBV11-2
CASSSRRNTEAFF | TRBJ1-1 | - | TRBV9
CASSEEAHQTEYF | TRBJ2-7 | - | TRBV2
CASRDKTGGSETQYF | TRBJ2-5 | - | TRBV7-9
CAWSVLGYEQYF | TRBJ2-7 | few | TRBV30
CASSIAGGRQYF | TRBJ2-5 | - | TRBV19
CAWTPRTGDGYTF | TRBJ1-2 | - | TRBV30
CASSVEAGTSGRAYEQYF | TRBJ2-7 | - | TRBV9
CASSGRSYEQYF | TRBJ2-7 | - | TRBV9
CASSYSGQGTYEQYF | TRBJ2-7 | - | TRBV6-5
CASSLLIGGENEQFF | TRBJ2-1 | - | TRBV7-9
CASSQVGGGGNEQFF | TRBJ2-1 | - | TRBV7-2
CASSKGLAGGEQFF | TRBJ2-1 | - | TRBV6-4
CASSWGAVDYGYTF | TRBJ1-2 | - | TRBV5-1
CASSLVWGSGNTIYF | TRBJ1-3 | - | TRBV7-2
CASTPGGPWSNEQFF | TRBJ2-1 | - | TRBV7-9
CASTPGNQETQYF | TRBJ2-5 | - | TRBV2
CASTIDRAETQYF | TRBJ2-5 | - | TRBV6-5
CASSYLTGLGYTF | TRBJ1-2 | - | TRBV6-5
CASSIRGSGGYEQYF | TRBJ2-7 | - | TRBV7-2
CSGQDSEGNTIYF | TRBJ1-3 | once | TRBV29-1
CASSRRQGEYNEQFF | TRBJ2-1 | - | TRBV18
CASSVGGLAVYNEQFF | TRBJ2-1 | - | TRBV9
CASSELGGWDEKLFF | TRBJ1-4 | - | TRBV25-1